The present T cell receptor beta chain was sequenced within a study of blood T cell repertoires in COVID-19. The overall study: The origin of the acute and convalescent COVID-19 samples was the United States, Italy and Spain. PBMCs, B-cell-depleted T cells, or T cells were the source of the cDNA or gDNA that made up the material.

Original methodology: Cell counts per sample came from amplifying reference gene primers. Here immunoSEQ multiplex PCR was the method, and the copy in TCRdb shows in-frame clones only, minus some. V, J and clone size are those of that table, while D and trimming were read from the DNA. The sample has some 130,000 clones, about 92% seen once; the top ten hold 4.6%. Trimming removed 4 bases at V and 0 bases at J, with 7 bases between. This CDR3 contains 15 residues. CDR1 and CDR2 from the germline V gene are MNHEY and SVGEGT. Enrolment of Seattle patients took place during active infection, and they were followed longitudinally.

The sequenced sample was peripheral blood. This TCR derives from a man aged 55 to 70 with COVID-19, enrolled during active disease. This sequence joins TRBV6-2 or TRBV6-3 and TRBJ2-6; tentative D call: TRBD1 (5 bases). The CDR3 bases are TGTGCCAGCAGTTGGGGCGTCTCTGGGGCCAACGTCCTGACTTTC. Translation: CASSWGVSGANVLTF.